The 11 T cell receptor beta chains below were found in one sample sequenced in a study of regulatory T cells in long-lasting Graves disease. Sequencing libraries for TCR beta were prepared with iRepertoire HTBI primers and Arm-PCR of CDR3 regions. Using its own MiXCR run on the multiplex PCR reads, TCRdb lists one record per CDR3 protein. The sample lists 600,000 to 800,000 distinct CDR3 sequences; around 32% were seen once. As to time point: persistent/refractory GD, antithyroid drugs over 5 years with positive TRAb. From RNA extracted from PBMCs, the TCR library was made. The source material was peripheral blood mononuclear cells (PBMCs), sampled when the disease was refractory, from a patient treated with antithyroid drugs. The receptor set was obtained from a female donor with Graves disease.

This clonotype appeared many times. This chain uses TRBV28 with TRBJ1-2; D not certain. Trimming cost V 3 bases and J 8 bases, with 10 bases left between them. This CDR3 is 12 amino acids long. Germline V CDR1 and CDR2: MDHEN, SYDVKM. CDR3 bases: TGTGCCAGCAGTTTCACCAGGTCAGGCTACACCTTC. Protein product: CASSFTRSGYTF.

V and J are TRBV20-1 and TRBJ1-1; maybe TRBD1 (5 bases). V was shortened by 0 bases and J by 1 base, with 12 bases between the two germline ends. The CDR3 loop spans 15 amino acids. Looked up from germline, CDR1 is DFQATT and CDR2 is SNEGSKA (reference sequence). CDR3 nucleotides: TGCAGTGCTAGAGATTTTGGACAACCGAACACTGAAGCTTTCTTT. Protein: CSARDFGQPNTEAFF.

A remark on this clonotype: The missing conserved phenylalanine or tryptophan at the end of this CDR3 makes a read error likely. V gene TRBV11-2 combines with J gene TRBJ2-7; 11 nucleotides match TRBD1. Unmatched junction bases numbered 11, after V lost 7 bases and J lost 6 bases. The CDR3 totals 15 residues. Germline CDR1 is SGHAT and CDR2 is FQNNGV. The CDR3 loop is CASKESSDRGLEQYL. Written as DNA, the CDR3 is TGTGCCAGCAAAGAATCCTCGGACAGGGGGCTCGAGCAGTACCTC.

In DNA form, the CDR3 reads TGTGCCAGCTGGGGGGGACGTGGCTACACCTTC. As protein: CASWGGRGYTF. The V and J genes are TRBV12-3 or TRBV12-4 and TRBJ1-2, with a tentative D call TRBD1 (5 bases). The CDR3 spans 11 residues. Trimming stripped 8 bases from V and 7 bases from J, with 11 bases between.

This clonotype has a handful of counts. The chain is built from TRBV11-2 and TRBJ2-7, with D unclear. CDR1 is SGHAT, CDR2 FQNNGV, per germline. V was clipped by 9 bases and J by 4 bases, with 13 bases between them. This CDR3 has 12 amino acids. The CDR3 nucleotides are TGTGCCAGTAGTAATCTTATTTACGAGCAGTACTTC. This sequence encodes CASSNLIYEQYF.

This clonotype has just a few counts. The gene calls are TRBV28 and TRBJ2-5; D may be TRBD2 (5 bases). Germline V gives CDR1 MDHEN, CDR2 SYDVKM. The ends were cut back, 6 bases at V and 2 bases at J, with 16 bases in the middle. This CDR3 spans 15 amino acids. CDR3 DNA sequence: TGTGCCAGCAGCCCGCCACGCCGGGGACAAGAGACCCAGTACTTC. This encodes CASSPPRRGQETQYF.

This chain connects TRBV18 to TRBJ2-1; a possible D gene is TRBD2 (7 bases). V lost 2 bases and J lost 8, with 16 bases in between. The CDR3 extends over 15 amino acids. Germline CDR1 and CDR2: KGHSH and LQKENI. The CDR3 region has the DNA TGTGCCAGCTCACCAAAGGGGCGGGGGCCCCATGAGCAGTTCTTC. It translates to CASSPKGRGPHEQFF.

This clonotype was counted at least ten times. This rearrangement joins TRBV28 to TRBJ1-2; D is ambiguous. V was trimmed by 4 bases and J by 3 bases, leaving 6 bases between them. The germline V gene has CDR1 MDHEN and CDR2 SYDVKM. The CDR3 totals 12 residues. CDR3 nucleotides: TGTGCCAGCAGTTACTCATACTATGGCTACACCTTC. Translating it yields CASSYSYYGYTF.

This clonotype was counted a single time. The chain has TRBV7-9 and TRBJ1-2, with D perhaps matching TRBD1 (6 bases). The length of the CDR3 is 15 residues. Looked up from germline, CDR1 is SEHNR and CDR2 is FQNEAQ (reference sequence). With 5 bases removed from V and 7 bases from J, the gap between germline ends came to 20 bases. For the CDR3, the DNA is TGTGCCAGCAGCACAACAGGGATCTCCCTCAGTGGCTACACCTTC. Its translation: CASSTTGISLSGYTF.

CDR3 region: CASSDRPATTF. As DNA, the CDR3 is TGTGCCAGCAGCGACAGGCCAGCTACGACCTTC. The J gene is TRBJ1-2, the V gene TRBV12-3 or TRBV12-4; a possible D gene is TRBD1 (6 bases). V was pared by 6 bases and J by 14 bases, with 16 bases between. The CDR3 is 11 amino acids.

Ten or more counts support this clonotype. The V call is TRBV6-1, the J call TRBJ1-1; no reliable D call. Trimming pared 4 bases from V and 4 bases from J, leaving 10 bases between. This CDR3 is built from 13 residues. CDR1 and CDR2 from the germline V gene are MNHNS and SASEGT. CDR3 loop: CASSVVVGTEAFF. CDR3 in DNA: TGTGCCAGCAGTGTCGTTGTGGGCACTGAAGCTTTCTTT.